This TCR beta chain was profiled in a study of blood T cell repertoires in COVID-19. Background on the study: Sites across the United States, Italy and Spain contributed samples from acute and convalescent COVID-19. The cDNA or gDNA used as material had been derived from T cells, B-cell-depleted T cells, or PBMCs.

Original processing notes: Nucleated cell number was recorded as an estimate derived from reference gene primer amplification. Clones were read by immunoSEQ multiplex PCR, and TCRdb kept only the in-frame ones, dropping some. The V and J calls and the clone size are those of that table, but D and trimming were determined from the DNA. This sample has some 120,000 clones, with around 63% found just once. The CDR3 spans 13 residues. Germline CDR1 and CDR2: MDHEN and SYDVKM. V was trimmed by 6 bases and J by 4 bases, leaving 12 bases between them. The genes are TRBV28 and TRBJ1-1; weak D call: TRBD1 (6 bases). Sequencing was done on a sample of peripheral blood. This TCR was sampled from a woman aged 65 to 85 with acute or convalescent COVID-19. CDR3: CASSLHRATEAFF. Here the CDR3 DNA reads TGTGCCAGCAGCCTCCACAGGGCCACTGAAGCTTTCTTT.